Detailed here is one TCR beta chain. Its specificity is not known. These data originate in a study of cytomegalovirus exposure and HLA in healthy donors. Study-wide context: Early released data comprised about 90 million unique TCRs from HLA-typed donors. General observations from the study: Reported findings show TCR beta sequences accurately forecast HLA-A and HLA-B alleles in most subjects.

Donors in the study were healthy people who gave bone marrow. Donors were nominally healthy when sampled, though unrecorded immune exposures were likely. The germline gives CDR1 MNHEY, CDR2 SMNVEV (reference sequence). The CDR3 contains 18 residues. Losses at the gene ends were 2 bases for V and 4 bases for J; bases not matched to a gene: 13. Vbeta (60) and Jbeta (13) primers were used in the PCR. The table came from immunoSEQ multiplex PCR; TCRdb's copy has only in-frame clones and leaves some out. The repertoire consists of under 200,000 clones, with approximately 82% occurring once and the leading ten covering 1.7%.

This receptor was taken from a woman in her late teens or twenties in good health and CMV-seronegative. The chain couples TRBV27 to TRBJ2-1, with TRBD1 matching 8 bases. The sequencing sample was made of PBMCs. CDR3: CASSLLNVGTGLYNEQFF. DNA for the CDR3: TGTGCCAGCAGTTTACTTAACGTCGGGACAGGACTGTACAATGAGCAGTTCTTC.